Shown below are 26 T cell receptor beta chains from a single sample sequenced in a study of T-cell memory formation after mild COVID-19. TCRdb redid the calling of the 5' RACE reads with MiXCR, one entry per CDR3 protein. The data contain more than 350,000 distinct CDR3 sequences, roughly 21% of them singletons. The sequenced sample consisted of PBMCs or a T cell subset sorted from them (not recorded which). Receptors were obtained from an adult woman who had mild COVID-19 (a few samples of this study predate the infection). Cell type and time point are not known.

In this sample, this clonotype turned up a few times. This chain joins TRBV24-1 and TRBJ2-7; D is perhaps TRBD1 or TRBD2 (5 bases each). Germline V gene sequence: CDR1 KGHDR, CDR2 SFDVKD. V was cut by 6 bases and J by 3 bases, with 11 bases left in between. The CDR3 loop spans 13 amino acids. The CDR3 DNA is TGTGCCACCAGTAGGGGACCGCTCTACGAGCAGTACTTC. It codes for CATSRGPLYEQYF.

This clonotype was seen a few times. This CDR3 reads CASSELANYGYTF. The CDR3 DNA sequence: TGTGCCAGCAGTGAACTAGCTAACTATGGCTACACCTTC. The chain combines TRBV6-1 with TRBJ1-2; no clear D. The length of the CDR3 is 13 residues. The germline gives CDR1 MNHNS, CDR2 SASEGT. Trimming removed 2 bases at V and 0 bases at J, with 4 bases between.

This clonotype has just a few counts. This chain uses TRBV20-1 with TRBJ2-7, with D possibly matching TRBD1 (5 bases). The V end lost 6 bases, the J end lost 5 bases, and 11 bases lay between the germline ends. The CDR3 covers 11 residues. Germline V gene sequence: CDR1 DFQATT, CDR2 SNEGSKA (reference sequence). The CDR3 region has the DNA TGCAGTGCGGGCAGGGCTCACGAGCAGTACTTC. Its protein product is CSAGRAHEQYF.

The chain is built from TRBV10-3 and TRBJ2-5; D perhaps matches TRBD1 (5 bases). CDR3 length: 13 amino acids. Germline values: CDR1 ENHRY, CDR2 SYGVKD. The ends were cut back, 6 bases at V and 2 bases at J, with 10 bases in the middle. CDR3 sequence reads: CAISLDTQETQYF. The CDR3 region has the DNA TGTGCCATCAGCCTGGACACGCAAGAGACCCAGTACTTC.

The V call is TRBV18, the J call TRBJ2-1; 9 bases line up with TRBD2. Germline V CDR1 and CDR2: KGHSH, LQKENI. The CDR3 contains 15 residues. V lost 1 base to trimming and J lost 7 bases; unmatched junction nucleotides: 5. The CDR3 sequence: CASSPQGLAGNEQFF. In DNA, the CDR3 is TGTGCCAGCTCACCACAAGGGCTAGCGGGGAATGAGCAGTTCTTC.

This clonotype appeared a few times. The chain links TRBV7-9 to TRBJ2-1, with D possibly matching TRBD2 (6 bases). This CDR3 is 15 amino acids long. V was clipped by 2 bases and J by 5 bases, with 13 bases between them. The germline V gene has CDR1 SEHNR and CDR2 FQNEAQ (reference sequence). CDR3 protein: CASSLKETRDNEQFF. The CDR3 DNA is TGTGCCAGCAGCTTAAAGGAGACTAGAGACAATGAGCAGTTCTTC.

This clonotype was counted only a few times. The chain carries TRBV12-3 or TRBV12-4 and TRBJ1-5; D gene unclear. The CDR3 is 16 residues long. Trimming removed 5 bases at V and 5 bases at J, with 19 bases between. DNA of the CDR3: TGTGCCAGCAGTACAATAAATCCGGGGTCAGATCAGCCCCAGCATTTT. Translating it yields CASSTINPGSDQPQHF.

The V call is TRBV9, the J call TRBJ2-1; TRBD2 is a possible D gene (5 bases). V shed 3 bases and J shed 4 bases, with 17 bases lying between them. The CDR3 consists of 16 residues. The germline CDR1 and CDR2 sequences are SGDLS and YYNGEE. This CDR3 reads CASSAVAGQDYNEQFF. CDR3 DNA sequence: TGTGCCAGCAGCGCAGTGGCGGGTCAAGATTACAATGAGCAGTTCTTC.

The V and J genes are TRBV12-3 or TRBV12-4 and TRBJ2-5, with 8 nucleotides matching TRBD2. Trimming removed 5 bases from V and 5 bases from J; junction bases left unmatched: 4. This CDR3 is built from 13 residues. The CDR3 DNA follows: TGTGCCAGCAGTAGCGGGAGAGGGGAGACCCAGTACTTC. Translated, it gives CASSSGRGETQYF.

This clonotype was detected many times. The chain employs TRBV7-6 and TRBJ2-1; D ambiguous. Looked up from germline, CDR1 is SGHVS and CDR2 is FNYEAQ. The CDR3 is 15 amino acids. Trimming took off 5 bases at V and 0 bases at J, with 11 bases between the two ends. This chain's CDR3 is CASSPGRSSYNEQFF. In DNA form, the CDR3 reads TGTGCCAGCAGCCCGGGCAGGAGCTCCTACAATGAGCAGTTCTTC.

This rearrangement joins TRBV27 to TRBJ1-6; D is unresolved. V was pared by 0 bases and J by 4 bases, with 7 bases between. Germline-derived CDR1 and CDR2 are MNHEY and SMNVEV (reference sequence). The CDR3 totals 15 residues. The CDR3 loop is CASSLSGGYNSPLHF. Written as DNA, the CDR3 is TGTGCCAGCAGTTTATCGGGAGGGTATAATTCACCCCTCCACTTT.

V usage is TRBV7-8 and J usage is TRBJ2-5; D is unresolved. The length of the CDR3 is 17 residues. V was trimmed by 5 bases and J by 2 bases, leaving 21 bases between them. CDR1 and CDR2 (germline): SGHVS, FQNEAQ. The CDR3 loop reads CASSTPPVVWTQETQYF. CDR3 bases: TGTGCCAGCAGCACCCCTCCCGTGGTCTGGACGCAAGAGACCCAGTACTTC.

The rearrangement links TRBV5-1 to TRBJ2-7; TRBD1 agrees at 9 bases. The CDR3 sequence is 18 residues long. Per germline, CDR1 SGHRS and CDR2 YFSETQ. Trimming removed 5 bases from V and 5 bases from J; junction bases left unmatched: 20. CDR3 residues: CASSNTGGSLLSNDEQYF. DNA of the CDR3: TGCGCCAGCAGTAACACAGGGGGCTCCCTATTGTCGAACGACGAGCAGTACTTC.

The rearrangement uses TRBV2 and TRBJ1-1; possible D gene TRBD1, 5 bases. V shed 7 bases and J shed 4 bases, with 10 bases lying between them. Per the germline V gene, CDR1 is SNHLY and CDR2 is FYNNEI. This CDR3 has 12 residues. In DNA form, the CDR3 reads TGTGCCAGCAAAGGGGATCGCACTGAAGCTTTCTTT. Translating gives CASKGDRTEAFF.

The V call is TRBV7-6, the J call TRBJ2-1; TRBD2 matches 8 bases. CDR1 and CDR2 (germline): SGHVS, FNYEAQ. The V and J ends lost 1 base and 3 bases, in that order; junction bases with no gene match: 8. This CDR3 is 17 amino acids long. The CDR3 bases are TGTGCCAGCAGCTTAGAGGCGCTAGCGGGCCTCTACAATGAGCAGTTCTTC. It codes for CASSLEALAGLYNEQFF.

The table lists this clonotype with a few counts. The chain employs TRBV29-1 and TRBJ2-4; the D gene is possibly TRBD1 (6 bases). The V gene lost 2 bases and the J gene lost 10 bases, with 9 bases spanning the gap. Germline CDR1 reads SQVTM; CDR2 reads ANQGSEA. The CDR3 consists of 11 residues. CDR3 in amino acids: CSVEWGPIQYF. The CDR3 region has the DNA TGCAGCGTTGAATGGGGGCCAATTCAGTACTTC.

J is TRBJ2-5 and V is TRBV19, with TRBD1 matching 8 bases. CDR3 length equals 20 residues. Germline V gives CDR1 LNHDA, CDR2 SQIVND (reference sequence). The ends lost 0 bases at V and 3 bases at J; junction bases unmatched: 18. The CDR3 DNA is TGTGCCAGTAGTATAGACTATACCCGACAGGGGCGTGTGGATAAAGAGACCCAGTACTTC. Its translation: CASSIDYTRQGRVDKETQYF.

J is TRBJ2-3 and V is TRBV5-1; D unclear. The CDR3 covers 15 residues. Germline CDR1 and CDR2: SGHRS and YFSETQ. The V end lost 0 bases, the J end lost 0 bases, and 8 bases lay between the germline ends. The DNA of the CDR3 is TGCGCCAGCAGCTTGGATTCTAGGAGCACAGATACGCAGTATTTT. This encodes CASSLDSRSTDTQYF.

The rearrangement uses TRBV20-1 and TRBJ2-7, with D possibly matching TRBD1 (5 bases). V was shortened by 3 bases and J by 2 bases, with 8 bases between the two germline ends. CDR1 is DFQATT and CDR2 is SNEGSKA in the germline V gene (reference sequence). The CDR3 covers 12 residues. This CDR3 reads CSASGAAYEQYF. For the CDR3, the DNA is TGCAGTGCTAGTGGGGCTGCCTACGAGCAGTACTTC.

V is TRBV12-3 or TRBV12-4 and J is TRBJ1-2; no clear D. This CDR3 spans 13 amino acids. V was cut by 1 base and J by 4 bases, with 7 bases left in between. This chain's CDR3 is CASSLVPSYGYTF. As DNA, the CDR3 is TGTGCCAGCAGTTTAGTCCCCAGCTATGGCTACACCTTC.

The CDR3 spells CASRPGQGAYEQYF. The CDR3 nucleotides are TGTGCCAGCAGACCTGGACAGGGAGCCTACGAGCAGTACTTC. The V and J genes are TRBV6-5 and TRBJ2-7; TRBD1 agrees at 8 bases. CDR3 length: 14 residues. Per the germline V gene, CDR1 is MNHEY and CDR2 is SVGAGI. With 6 bases clipped from V and 2 bases from J, the junction kept 6 bases outside the gene matches.

This chain links TRBV29-1 with TRBJ2-3; weak D call: TRBD2 (6 bases). CDR3 size: 13 residues. Germline CDR1 reads SQVTM; CDR2 reads ANQGSEA. V was cut by 7 bases and J by 0 bases, with 11 bases left in between. The CDR3 protein is CSAVSGSTDTQYF. CDR3 DNA: TGCAGCGCCGTTAGCGGAAGCACAGATACGCAGTATTTT.

The V gene is TRBV2, the J gene TRBJ1-5; 8 bases map to TRBD1. V was clipped by 3 bases and J by 5 bases; unmatched bases: 3. This CDR3 spans 14 amino acids. In germline, CDR1 is SNHLY, CDR2 FYNNEI. CDR3 sequence (DNA): TGTGCCAGCAGTGACAGGGGGCGCGATCAGCCCCAGCATTTT. Translation: CASSDRGRDQPQHF.

This clonotype showed up many times. The chain links TRBV5-1 to TRBJ2-1; 8 bases are a match to TRBD1. The CDR3 loop spans 16 amino acids. Germline V CDR1 and CDR2: SGHRS, YFSETQ. J was trimmed by 1 base and V by 4 bases; bases with no gene match: 7. This chain's CDR3 is CASSPGQGGSYNEQFF. The CDR3 DNA is TGCGCCAGCAGCCCCGGACAGGGTGGTTCCTACAATGAGCAGTTCTTC.

J is TRBJ2-1 and V is TRBV4-1, with 10 bases that match TRBD2. Germline V lookup: CDR1 MGHRA, CDR2 YSYEKL. This CDR3 is built from 16 residues. V shed 4 bases, J shed 6 bases, and the junction held 9 bases outside the gene matches. CDR3 sequence: CASSPERGGPVNEQFF. CDR3 bases: TGCGCCAGCAGCCCCGAGCGGGGGGGCCCGGTCAATGAGCAGTTCTTC.

This clonotype appeared a few times. The J gene is TRBJ1-1, the V gene TRBV29-1; no clear D gene. The V gene lost 4 bases and the J gene lost 4 bases, with 16 bases spanning the gap. The CDR3 covers 14 residues. Germline V gene lookup returns CDR1 SQVTM and CDR2 ANQGSEA. CDR3 sequence reads: CSVGALGEATEAFF. For the CDR3, the DNA is TGCAGCGTTGGTGCCCTGGGAGAGGCCACTGAAGCTTTCTTT.